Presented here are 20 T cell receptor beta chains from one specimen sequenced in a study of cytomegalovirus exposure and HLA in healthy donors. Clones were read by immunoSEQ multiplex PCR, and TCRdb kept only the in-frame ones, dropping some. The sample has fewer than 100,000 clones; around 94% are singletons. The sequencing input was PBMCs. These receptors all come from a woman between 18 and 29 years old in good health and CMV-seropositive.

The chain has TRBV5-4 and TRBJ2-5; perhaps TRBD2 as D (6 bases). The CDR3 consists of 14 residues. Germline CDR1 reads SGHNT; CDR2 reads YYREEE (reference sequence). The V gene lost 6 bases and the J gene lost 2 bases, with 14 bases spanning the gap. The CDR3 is CASTPQSGQETQYF. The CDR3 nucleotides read TGTGCCAGCACTCCCCAAAGCGGGCAAGAGACCCAGTACTTC.

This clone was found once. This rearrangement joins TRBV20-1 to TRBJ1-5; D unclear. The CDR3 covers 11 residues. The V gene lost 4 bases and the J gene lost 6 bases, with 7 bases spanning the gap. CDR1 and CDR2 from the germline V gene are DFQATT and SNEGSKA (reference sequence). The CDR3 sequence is CSAIIGQPQHF. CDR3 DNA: TGCAGTGCTATAATCGGTCAGCCCCAGCATTTT.

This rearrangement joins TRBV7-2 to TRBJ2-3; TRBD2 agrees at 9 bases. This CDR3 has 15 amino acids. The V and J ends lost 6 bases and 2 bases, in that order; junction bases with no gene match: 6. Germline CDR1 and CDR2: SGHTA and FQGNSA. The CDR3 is CASRPAGGATDTQYF. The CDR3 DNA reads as TGTGCCAGCAGACCTGCGGGGGGGGCCACAGATACGCAGTATTTT.

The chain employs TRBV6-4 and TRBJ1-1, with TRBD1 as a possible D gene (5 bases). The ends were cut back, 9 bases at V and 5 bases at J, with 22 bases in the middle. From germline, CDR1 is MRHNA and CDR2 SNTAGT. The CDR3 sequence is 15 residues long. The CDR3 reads CARDSPGQPRTEAFF. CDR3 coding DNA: TGTGCCAGGGATTCCCCAGGGCAGCCGAGGACTGAAGCTTTCTTT.

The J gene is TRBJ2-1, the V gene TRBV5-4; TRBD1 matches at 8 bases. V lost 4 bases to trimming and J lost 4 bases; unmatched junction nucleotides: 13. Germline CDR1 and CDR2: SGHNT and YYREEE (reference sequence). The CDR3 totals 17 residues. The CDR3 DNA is TGTGCCAGCAGCCCAAGAGAGGCGGGACAGGTATACAATGAGCAGTTCTTC. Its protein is CASSPREAGQVYNEQFF.

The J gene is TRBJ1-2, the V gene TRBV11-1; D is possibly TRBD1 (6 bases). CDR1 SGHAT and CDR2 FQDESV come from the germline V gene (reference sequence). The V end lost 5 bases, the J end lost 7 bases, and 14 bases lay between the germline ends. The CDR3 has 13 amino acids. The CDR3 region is CASSKQGLSGYTF. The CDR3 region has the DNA TGTGCCAGCAGCAAACAGGGTTTATCTGGCTACACCTTC.

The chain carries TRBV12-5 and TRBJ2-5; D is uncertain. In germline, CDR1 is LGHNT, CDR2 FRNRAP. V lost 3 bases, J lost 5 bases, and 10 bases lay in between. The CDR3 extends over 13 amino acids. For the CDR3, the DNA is TGTGCTAGTGGTTTTGGTGGTGCGGAGACCCAGTACTTC. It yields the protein CASGFGGAETQYF.

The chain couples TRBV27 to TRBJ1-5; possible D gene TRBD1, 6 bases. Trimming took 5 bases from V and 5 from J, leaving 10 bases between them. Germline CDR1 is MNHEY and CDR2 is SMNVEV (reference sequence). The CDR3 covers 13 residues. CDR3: CASSGQGYQPQHF. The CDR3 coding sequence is TGTGCCAGCAGTGGCCAGGGGTATCAGCCCCAGCATTTT.

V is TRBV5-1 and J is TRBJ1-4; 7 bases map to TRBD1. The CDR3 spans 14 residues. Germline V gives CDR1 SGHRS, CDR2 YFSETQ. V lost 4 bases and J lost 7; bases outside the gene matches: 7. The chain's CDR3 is CASSPGQDGEKLFF. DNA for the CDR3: TGCGCCAGCAGCCCCGGACAGGATGGTGAAAAACTGTTTTTT. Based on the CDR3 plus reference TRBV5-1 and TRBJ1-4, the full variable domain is KAGVTQTPRYLIKTRGQQVTLSCSPISGHRSVSWYQQTPGQGLQFLFEYFSETQRNKGNFPGRFSGRQFSNSRSEMNVSTLELGDSALYLCASSPGQDGEKLFFGSGTQLSVL.

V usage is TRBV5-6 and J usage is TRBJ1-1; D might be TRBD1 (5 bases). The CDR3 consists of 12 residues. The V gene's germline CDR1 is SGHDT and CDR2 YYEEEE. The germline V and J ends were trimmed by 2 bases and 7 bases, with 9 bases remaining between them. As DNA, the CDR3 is TGTGCCAGCAGCTTACCAGGGCTTGAAGCTTTCTTT. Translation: CASSLPGLEAFF.

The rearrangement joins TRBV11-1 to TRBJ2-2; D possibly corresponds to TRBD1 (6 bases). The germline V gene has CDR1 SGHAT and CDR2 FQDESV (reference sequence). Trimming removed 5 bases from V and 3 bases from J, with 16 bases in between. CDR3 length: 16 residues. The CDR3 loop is CASSLLSGADTGELFF. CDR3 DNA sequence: TGTGCCAGCAGCCTTCTATCAGGGGCGGACACCGGGGAGCTGTTTTTT.

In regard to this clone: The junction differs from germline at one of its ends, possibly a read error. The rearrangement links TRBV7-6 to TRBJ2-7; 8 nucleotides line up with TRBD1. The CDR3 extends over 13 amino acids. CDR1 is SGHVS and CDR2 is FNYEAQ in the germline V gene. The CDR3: CASSASPTGGGIF. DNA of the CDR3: TGTGCCAGCAGCGCTAGCCCTACAGGGGGTGGGATCTTC.

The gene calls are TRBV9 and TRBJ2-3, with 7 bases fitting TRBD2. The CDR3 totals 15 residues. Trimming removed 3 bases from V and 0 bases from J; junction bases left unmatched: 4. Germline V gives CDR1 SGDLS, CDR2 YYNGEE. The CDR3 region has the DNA TGTGCCAGCAGCGAGAGCGGGGACAGCACAGATACGCAGTATTTT. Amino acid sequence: CASSESGDSTDTQYF.

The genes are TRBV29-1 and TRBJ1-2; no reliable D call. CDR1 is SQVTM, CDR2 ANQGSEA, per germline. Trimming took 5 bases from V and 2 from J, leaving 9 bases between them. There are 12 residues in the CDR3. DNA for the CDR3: TGCAGCGTTTCGTCCGGGAACTATGGCTACACCTTC. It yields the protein CSVSSGNYGYTF. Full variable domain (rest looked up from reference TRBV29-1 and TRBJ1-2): SAVISQKPSRDICQRGTSLTIQCQVDSQVTMMFWYRQQPGQSLTLIATANQGSEATYESGFVIDKFPISRPNLTFSTLTVSNMSPEDSSIYLCSVSSGNYGYTFGSGTRLTVV.

CDR3 amino acids: CASSPHDRGPGNTIYF. The CDR3 DNA reads as TGTGCCAGCAGCCCCCACGACAGGGGGCCAGGAAACACCATATATTTT. The V gene is TRBV9, the J gene TRBJ1-3; 10 positions match TRBD1. The CDR3 has 16 amino acids. Germline V CDR1 and CDR2: SGDLS, YYNGEE. The trim removed 4 bases at V and 4 bases at J, leaving 8 bases unmatched.

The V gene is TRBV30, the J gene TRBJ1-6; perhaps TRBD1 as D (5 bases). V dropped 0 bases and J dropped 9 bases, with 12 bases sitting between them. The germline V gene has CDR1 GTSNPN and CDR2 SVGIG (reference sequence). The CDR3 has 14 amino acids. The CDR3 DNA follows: TGTGCCTGGAGTGTACAGGAAGGTGTTTCACCCCTCCACTTT. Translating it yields CAWSVQEGVSPLHF.

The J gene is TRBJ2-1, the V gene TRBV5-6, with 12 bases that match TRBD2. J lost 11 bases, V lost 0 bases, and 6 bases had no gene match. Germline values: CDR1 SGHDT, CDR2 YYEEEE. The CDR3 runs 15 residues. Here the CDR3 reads CASSLVASGGDKQFF. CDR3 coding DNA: TGTGCCAGCAGCTTGGTAGCTAGCGGGGGGGACAAGCAGTTCTTC.

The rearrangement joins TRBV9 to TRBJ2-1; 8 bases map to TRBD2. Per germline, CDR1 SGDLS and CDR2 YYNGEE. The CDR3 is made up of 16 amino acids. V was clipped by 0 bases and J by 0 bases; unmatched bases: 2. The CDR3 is CASSVAGGSSYNEQFF. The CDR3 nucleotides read TGTGCCAGCAGCGTAGCGGGGGGGAGCTCCTACAATGAGCAGTTCTTC.

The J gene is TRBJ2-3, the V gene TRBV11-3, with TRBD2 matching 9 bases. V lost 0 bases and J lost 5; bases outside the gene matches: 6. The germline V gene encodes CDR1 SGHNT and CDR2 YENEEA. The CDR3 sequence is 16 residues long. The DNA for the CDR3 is TGTGCCAGCAGCTTAGATTGGGTAGCGGGGGAAGATACGCAGTATTTT. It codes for CASSLDWVAGEDTQYF. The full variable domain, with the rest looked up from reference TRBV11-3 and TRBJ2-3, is EAGVVQSPRYKIIEKKQPVAFWCNPISGHNTLYWYLQNLGQGPELLIRYENEEAVDDSQLPKDRFSAERLKGVDSTLKIQPAELGDSAVYLCASSLDWVAGEDTQYFGPGTRLTVL.

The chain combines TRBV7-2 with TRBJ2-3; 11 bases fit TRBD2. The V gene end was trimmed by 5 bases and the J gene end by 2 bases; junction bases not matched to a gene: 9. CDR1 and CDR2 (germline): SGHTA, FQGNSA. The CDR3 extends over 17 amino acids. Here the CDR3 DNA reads TGTGCCAGCAGCCATCCTGGACTAGCGGGCATCACAGATACGCAGTATTTT. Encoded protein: CASSHPGLAGITDTQYF.